This TCR beta chain comes out of a study of cytotoxic CD8 clonotypes in ibrutinib-treated CLL. Across the study: Outcomes included approximately 25 partial and 2 complete responses; after median 68 months, around 15 stayed remitted and roughly twelve progressed.

Libraries were prepared by immunoSEQ multiplex PCR; TCRdb keeps only in-frame clonotypes and omits some of them. The profile shows about 200,000 clones, over 60% of them singletons. A word on this clone: Antigen: not known.

Regarding the study as a whole: Whereas clonality rose at ibrutinib response, it declined toward baseline at progression. Different sampling times were used for sustained-remission and progressing patients. Baseline clonality exceeded age-matched healthy donors and tracked circulating CD8+ T-cell counts.

Germline CDR1 and CDR2: SGHRS and YFSETQ. This CDR3 comprises 15 residues. Trimming removed 3 bases from V and 1 base from J; junction bases left unmatched: 3. The receptor was derived from a human donor with chronic lymphocytic leukemia. The genes are TRBV5-1 and TRBJ2-3; 9 nucleotides match TRBD2. Sequenced material: PBMCs, taken after 24 months of ibrutinib treatment. The CDR3: CASSSRTSGTDTQYF. The DNA of the CDR3 is TGCGCCAGCAGCTCCCGGACTAGCGGCACAGATACGCAGTATTTT.